Listed below are T cell receptor beta chains from one sample, sequenced in a study of blood T cell repertoires in COVID-19. Measured with immunoSEQ multiplex PCR; TCRdb has only the in-frame clones, and not every one. Of some 72,000 clones detected, approximately 80% appear once; the ten largest clones hold roughly 13%. Sequenced material: peripheral blood. These receptors originate from a man aged 45 to 65 with COVID-19, enrolled during active disease. Each CDR3 is given with its conserved first and last residue. The order of the fields is J gene, D gene, clone size, V gene, CDR3 DNA, CDR3 protein. A D gene is named only where the DNA matches it firmly. The size of a clone is reported for some rows only, either as once, few or many, or as a class for expanded clones.

J gene: TRBJ2-1
D gene: .
clone size: .
V gene: TRBV12-3/TRBV12-4
CDR3 DNA: TGTGCCAGCAGTTTTGGACAGTACAATGAGCAGTTCTTC
CDR3 protein: CASSFGQYNEQFF

J gene: TRBJ2-2
D gene: TRBD2
clone size: .
V gene: TRBV7-3
CDR3 DNA: TGTGCCAGCAGCTTACTAGCGGGCCCGAACACCGGGGAGCTGTTTTTT
CDR3 protein: CASSLLAGPNTGELFF

J gene: TRBJ2-1
D gene: .
clone size: .
V gene: TRBV7-2
CDR3 DNA: TGTGCCAGCAGCTTAGCGTACAGCACCGAGCAGTTCTTC
CDR3 protein: CASSLAYSTEQFF

J gene: TRBJ2-5
D gene: .
clone size: .
V gene: TRBV7-8
CDR3 DNA: TGTGCCAGCAGCTTAGCCCCCCACCGGACACCCCAAGAGACCCAGTACTTC
CDR3 protein: CASSLAPHRTPQETQYF

J gene: TRBJ2-7
D gene: .
clone size: few
V gene: TRBV6-2/TRBV6-3
CDR3 DNA: TGTGCCAGCAGTTACCCTCCAGACCGGGGGGCTTACGAGCAGTACTTC
CDR3 protein: CASSYPPDRGAYEQYF

J gene: TRBJ2-7
D gene: TRBD1
clone size: .
V gene: TRBV7-9
CDR3 DNA: TGTGCCAGCAGTCCGACAGGGGGTAGCGAGCAGTACTTC
CDR3 protein: CASSPTGGSEQYF

J gene: TRBJ1-1
D gene: .
clone size: once
V gene: TRBV6-5
CDR3 DNA: TGTGCCAGCAGCGGACAGCGGCCTGAAGCTTTCTTT
CDR3 protein: CASSGQRPEAFF

J gene: TRBJ2-5
D gene: TRBD2
clone size: .
V gene: TRBV5-1
CDR3 DNA: TGCGCCAGCAGCGGGGGACTAGCGGGAGAGACCCAGTACTTC
CDR3 protein: CASSGGLAGETQYF

J gene: TRBJ2-7
D gene: .
clone size: .
V gene: TRBV11-3
CDR3 DNA: TGTGCCAGCAGCTTCTTTCCAGGTTACGAGCAGTACTTC
CDR3 protein: CASSFFPGYEQYF

J gene: TRBJ1-1
D gene: .
clone size: once
V gene: TRBV24-1
CDR3 DNA: TGTGCCACCAGTTCCGGGGGGAACACTGAAGCTTTCTTT
CDR3 protein: CATSSGGNTEAFF

J gene: TRBJ2-7
D gene: .
clone size: .
V gene: TRBV2
CDR3 DNA: TGTGCCAGCAGTGTAGGCGCCGAGGTGAGCGAGCAGTACTTC
CDR3 protein: CASSVGAEVSEQYF

J gene: TRBJ2-7
D gene: .
clone size: .
V gene: TRBV5-6
CDR3 DNA: TGTGCCAGCAGCTTGACAGGTAACTCCTACGAGCAGTACTTC
CDR3 protein: CASSLTGNSYEQYF

J gene: TRBJ2-7
D gene: TRBD1
clone size: .
V gene: TRBV3-1/TRBV3-2
CDR3 DNA: TGTGCCAGCAGCCCATCTGCTGTACAGGGGCTTTACGAGCAGTACTTC
CDR3 protein: CASSPSAVQGLYEQYF

J gene: TRBJ2-7
D gene: TRBD1
clone size: once
V gene: TRBV7-9
CDR3 DNA: TGTGCCAGCAGCAAGGGACAGAGTGAGCAGTACTTC
CDR3 protein: CASSKGQSEQYF

J gene: TRBJ2-2
D gene: .
clone size: .
V gene: TRBV9
CDR3 DNA: TGTGCCAGCAGCGAGCTAGTTAACGCCGGGGAGCTGTTTTTT
CDR3 protein: CASSELVNAGELFF

J gene: TRBJ1-5
D gene: .
clone size: .
V gene: TRBV3-1/TRBV3-2
CDR3 DNA: TGTGCCAGCAGCCAAGTTGGAGGGAACAATCAGCCCCAGCATTTT
CDR3 protein: CASSQVGGNNQPQHF

J gene: TRBJ2-5
D gene: .
clone size: .
V gene: TRBV30
CDR3 DNA: TGTGCCTGGAGTGTGAGTTTCCAAGAGACCCAGTACTTC
CDR3 protein: CAWSVSFQETQYF

J gene: TRBJ2-7
D gene: TRBD2
clone size: .
V gene: TRBV7-6
CDR3 DNA: TGTGCCAGCAGCTCCACGACTGGTGGGACTAGCCTCGAGCAGTACTTC
CDR3 protein: CASSSTTGGTSLEQYF

J gene: TRBJ2-7
D gene: TRBD1
clone size: .
V gene: TRBV19
CDR3 DNA: TGTGCCAGTAGTGCCGGGACAGGGGGCTTGTACGAGCAGTACTTC
CDR3 protein: CASSAGTGGLYEQYF

J gene: TRBJ1-3
D gene: TRBD1
clone size: .
V gene: TRBV9
CDR3 DNA: TGTGCCAGCAGCGTAGTGGCTAGCTTGGGACAGGTCTCTGGAAACACCATATATTTT
CDR3 protein: CASSVVASLGQVSGNTIYF

J gene: TRBJ1-2
D gene: .
clone size: .
V gene: TRBV11-2
CDR3 DNA: TGTGCCAGCAGCTTAGGGGGGGGCGGAAACTATGGCTACACCTTC
CDR3 protein: CASSLGGGGNYGYTF

J gene: TRBJ1-1
D gene: .
clone size: .
V gene: TRBV19
CDR3 DNA: TGTGCCAGTAGTATAGATCGGGGGGGGCGGATGAACACTGAAGCTTTCTTT
CDR3 protein: CASSIDRGGRMNTEAFF

J gene: TRBJ1-6
D gene: TRBD1
clone size: .
V gene: TRBV27
CDR3 DNA: TGTGCCAGCAGTTCGACAGGGGCTTCAGGTTTAGATTCACCCCTCCACTTT
CDR3 protein: CASSSTGASGLDSPLHF

J gene: TRBJ2-2
D gene: TRBD2
clone size: .
V gene: TRBV7-2
CDR3 DNA: TGTGCCAGCACCGTGACTAGCCCCGGGGAGCTGTTTTTT
CDR3 protein: CASTVTSPGELFF

J gene: TRBJ2-4
D gene: TRBD2
clone size: .
V gene: TRBV7-9
CDR3 DNA: TGTGCCAGCAGCTTGTGGGAGGGGGCCAAAAACATTCAGTACTTC
CDR3 protein: CASSLWEGAKNIQYF

J gene: TRBJ2-3
D gene: .
clone size: .
V gene: TRBV9
CDR3 DNA: TGTGCCAGCAGCGTAGATCCCCCGGGAACTGTAGCAGATACGCAGTATTTT
CDR3 protein: CASSVDPPGTVADTQYF

J gene: TRBJ2-2
D gene: .
clone size: .
V gene: TRBV5-1
CDR3 DNA: TGCGCCAGCAGCTTGGCGGTGAACACCGGGGAGCTGTTTTTT
CDR3 protein: CASSLAVNTGELFF

J gene: TRBJ1-1
D gene: .
clone size: .
V gene: TRBV11-2
CDR3 DNA: TGTGCCAGCAGCGTATCTAACGACATGAACACTGAAGCTTTCTTT
CDR3 protein: CASSVSNDMNTEAFF

J gene: TRBJ2-7
D gene: TRBD1
clone size: .
V gene: TRBV13
CDR3 DNA: TGTGCCAGCAGCCCACGAGTAGGGACAGGGCCCTACGAGCAGTACTTC
CDR3 protein: CASSPRVGTGPYEQYF

J gene: TRBJ2-7
D gene: TRBD2
clone size: .
V gene: TRBV19
CDR3 DNA: TGTGCCAGTAGTACCGGGACTAGCGGGAGCGTCGAGCAGTACTTC
CDR3 protein: CASSTGTSGSVEQYF

J gene: TRBJ1-2
D gene: TRBD1
clone size: .
V gene: TRBV27
CDR3 DNA: TGTGCCAGCAGAAAACAGGGGGGCTACACCTTC
CDR3 protein: CASRKQGGYTF

J gene: TRBJ1-5
D gene: .
clone size: .
V gene: TRBV7-9
CDR3 DNA: TGTGCCAGCAGCTTAGATTGGCCTTTGCAGCCCCAGCATTTT
CDR3 protein: CASSLDWPLQPQHF

J gene: TRBJ1-4
D gene: .
clone size: .
V gene: TRBV7-2
CDR3 DNA: TGTGCCAGCAGCCCCCGCCGGACAGCGATTAATGAAAAACTGTTTTTT
CDR3 protein: CASSPRRTAINEKLFF

J gene: TRBJ2-1
D gene: .
clone size: .
V gene: TRBV11-2
CDR3 DNA: TGTGCCAGCAGCCCCGGCGGGATACATTACAATGAGCAGTTCTTC
CDR3 protein: CASSPGGIHYNEQFF

J gene: TRBJ2-2
D gene: TRBD1
clone size: .
V gene: TRBV27
CDR3 DNA: TGTGCCAGCAGTTCATACAGGGGTCGGGAGCTGTTTTTT
CDR3 protein: CASSSYRGRELFF

J gene: TRBJ2-3
D gene: .
clone size: few
V gene: TRBV5-8
CDR3 DNA: TGTGCCAGCAGCTTGGGTCAGGTTGGCACAGATACGCAGTATTTT
CDR3 protein: CASSLGQVGTDTQYF

J gene: TRBJ2-3
D gene: .
clone size: .
V gene: TRBV5-4
CDR3 DNA: TGTGCCAGCAGCCCGGGCCGTTTGGGGGGTACGCAGTATTTT
CDR3 protein: CASSPGRLGGTQYF

J gene: TRBJ2-1
D gene: TRBD2
clone size: .
V gene: TRBV2
CDR3 DNA: TGTGCCAGCAGCCGCAGCGGGAGGGGCAACAATGAGCAGTTCTTC
CDR3 protein: CASSRSGRGNNEQFF

J gene: TRBJ1-6
D gene: TRBD1
clone size: few
V gene: TRBV5-1
CDR3 DNA: TGCGCCAGTGCCGAGGGACAGGGTGGATCACCCCTCCACTTT
CDR3 protein: CASAEGQGGSPLHF

J gene: TRBJ2-1
D gene: .
clone size: .
V gene: TRBV19
CDR3 DNA: TGTGCCAGTAGTATACAGAAGGGCAGGGCGAACTACAATGAGCAGTTCTTC
CDR3 protein: CASSIQKGRANYNEQFF

J gene: TRBJ2-7
D gene: .
clone size: .
V gene: TRBV7-9
CDR3 DNA: TGTGCCAGCAGCCCTAGTTATGAGCAGTACTTC
CDR3 protein: CASSPSYEQYF

J gene: TRBJ1-6
D gene: .
clone size: .
V gene: TRBV28
CDR3 DNA: TGTGCCAGCAGTCCAGCCGGGGGGGTTAATTCACCCCTCCACTTT
CDR3 protein: CASSPAGGVNSPLHF

J gene: TRBJ2-1
D gene: TRBD1
clone size: few
V gene: TRBV24-1
CDR3 DNA: TGTGCCACCAGTGCCCGAACAGGGGCGAGGTTCTTC
CDR3 protein: CATSARTGARFF

J gene: TRBJ1-3
D gene: .
clone size: .
V gene: TRBV7-9
CDR3 DNA: TGTGCCAGCTCCCCCCAGGGGTATTCTGGAAACACCATATATTTT
CDR3 protein: CASSPQGYSGNTIYF

J gene: TRBJ2-7
D gene: TRBD1
clone size: .
V gene: TRBV29-1
CDR3 DNA: TGCAGCGTTGTGGGACAGGGGAGCTCCTACGAGCAGTACTTC
CDR3 protein: CSVVGQGSSYEQYF

J gene: TRBJ2-2
D gene: TRBD2
clone size: few
V gene: TRBV5-6
CDR3 DNA: TGTGCCAGCATGCTGGGACTAGCGGGGACCGGGGAGCTGTTTTTT
CDR3 protein: CASMLGLAGTGELFF

J gene: TRBJ2-5
D gene: .
clone size: .
V gene: TRBV4-3
CDR3 DNA: TGCGCCAGCAGCCAAGATCGTCGGGAGACCCAGTACTTC
CDR3 protein: CASSQDRRETQYF

J gene: TRBJ1-2
D gene: TRBD1
clone size: .
V gene: TRBV25-1
CDR3 DNA: TGTGCCACCGGGACAGGGTTTGGCGGCTACACCTTC
CDR3 protein: CATGTGFGGYTF

J gene: TRBJ2-1
D gene: TRBD1
clone size: .
V gene: TRBV5-1
CDR3 DNA: TGCGCCAGCAGTTTCCGGGACAGGGGTTACAATGAGCAGTTCTTC
CDR3 protein: CASSFRDRGYNEQFF

J gene: TRBJ1-2
D gene: .
clone size: .
V gene: TRBV9
CDR3 DNA: TGTGCCAGCAGCGTAGACAGGAACTATGGCTACACCTTC
CDR3 protein: CASSVDRNYGYTF

J gene: TRBJ2-3
D gene: .
clone size: many
V gene: TRBV2
CDR3 DNA: TGTGCCAGCAGATCCGGGGGTAAGGCCACAGATACGCAGTATTTT
CDR3 protein: CASRSGGKATDTQYF

J gene: TRBJ1-1
D gene: .
clone size: .
V gene: TRBV5-4
CDR3 DNA: TGTGCCAGCAGCTCTGCCGGGACAAGGACTACTGAAGCTTTCTTT
CDR3 protein: CASSSAGTRTTEAFF

J gene: TRBJ2-2
D gene: TRBD2
clone size: medium-sized
V gene: TRBV19
CDR3 DNA: TGTGCCAGTAGTATCCAAGCGGGAGACGGAACCGGGGAGCTGTTTTTT
CDR3 protein: CASSIQAGDGTGELFF

J gene: TRBJ2-3
D gene: .
clone size: once
V gene: TRBV6-2/TRBV6-3
CDR3 DNA: TGTGCCAGCAGTTATCAGGGACTCCAGTATTTT
CDR3 protein: CASSYQGLQYF

J gene: TRBJ2-7
D gene: .
clone size: few
V gene: TRBV21-1
CDR3 DNA: TGTGCCAGCAGCGGACTAGCGGCCTACGAGCAGTACTTC
CDR3 protein: CASSGLAAYEQYF